This T cell receptor beta chain was captured by sequencing in a study of vaccination and CD4 T cells after COVID-19 (dated by TCRdb to 2022 to 2024). With regard to the full study: Convalescent patients had a positive SARS-CoV-2 result on nasal swab PCR, and of these patients, nine had mild disease and one had severe disease. In the convalescent cohort there were six males and four females, among whom were two Hispanic individuals, seven Caucasians, two Asians and one multiracial person. Each participant got two doses of either the Pfizer-BioNTech BNT162b2 vaccine (n=8) or the Moderna mRNA-1273 vaccine (n=2). Post-COVID blood samples were collected from convalescent patients a median of about 92 days after diagnosis, with a range of about 35 to 180 days. Post-vaccine blood samples were collected a median of around 2.5 months after the second vaccine dose, ranging from about 13 to 241 days. For stimulating the cultures, overlapping spike peptide pools were used, derived from SARS-CoV-2 as well as from the common cold coronaviruses HCoV-NL63, HCoV-OC43 and HCoV-229E. As controls, cultures received a CEFX viral epitope pool (the positive control), an HIV-1 Nef peptide pool (the negative control), or no peptide at all. The spike-specific CD4+ TCR repertoire was compared before and after mRNA vaccination in approximately 9 COVID-19 convalescent patients and several infection-naive healthy vaccine recipients.

The treatment or condition label on this specimen signifies: roughly nine-day PBMC culture with coronavirus spike peptide pools or control peptides (ViraFEST assay). The study used the ViraFEST assay, which expanded antigen-specific T cells with peptide pools and then identified expanded clonotypes by TCR sequencing. The convalescent patients' positive SARS-CoV-2 PCR tests fell between March and December 2020, which was before the Alpha, Beta and Delta variants emerged in the United States. Each well held about 2 million PBMCs cultured in IMDM containing roughly 5.5% human AB serum and approximately 9.8 IU/ml IL-2, with about 10 ug/ml peptide pools added. On days 3 and 7, half of the culture medium was replaced with fresh IL-2-containing medium. After approximately 10 days of culture, CD4+ T cells were isolated by negative selection using the EasySep CD4+ T cell isolation kit. Ficoll-Paque Plus gradient centrifugation was used to isolate PBMCs from whole blood, and the isolated PBMCs were then either used fresh or cryopreserved at -140C. Each culture condition was generally run in triplicate wells.

What the work shows at the level of the full study, not this receptor alone: Although the median number of SARS-CoV-2-reactive clonotypes went up from roughly 20 after infection to 30 to 45 after vaccination, the increase was not significant. In convalescent patients, a median around 89% of post-vaccine SARS-CoV-2-reactive clones were detected only after vaccination, suggesting vaccine-specific priming. Nearly all vaccine-specific clones in convalescent patients (304 of 307) were mono-reactive for SARS-CoV-2 spike rather than cross-reactive with common cold coronaviruses. The study included relatively few convalescent patients and did not analyze early timepoints after natural infection.

Library method: PCR. DNA from cultured CD4+ T cells was subjected to TCR sequencing with the Oncomine TCR Beta short-read assay at the Johns Hopkins FTIC core. The QIAamp micro DNA kit was used to extract genomic DNA from the cultured CD4+ T cells. Oncomine TCR Beta libraries from cultured CD4+ T cells were pooled with unique dual indexes and sequenced on an Illumina iSeq 100. The authors' pipeline ran thus. Non-productive sequences were removed, and CDR3s that did not start with C, did not end with F or W, or were shorter than 7 amino acids were discarded. Antigen-specific clonotypes were identified using the MANAFEST web application through comparison of peptide-stimulated wells with reference and other culture wells. Positive clones required FDR below 0.05, an odds ratio above 5, and productive frequency above 0.1% in at least two of three replicate wells. Cross-reactive clonotypes were defined as significantly expanded in both SARS-CoV-2 spike wells and at least one common cold coronavirus spike condition. Similarity between CDR3 sequences was evaluated in R version 3.6.1 using Levenshtein distances (stringdist) and unrooted phylogenetic trees (ape). TCRdb cleaned the public reads at Q25 with fastp, built clones with MiXCR and kept in-frame beta chains. When rows share a CDR3 protein, they turn into one entry using the most common DNA and genes. The V and J calls and clone size come from TCRdb's table, not from the authors' own analysis. The sample table shows 9,500 to 10,000 distinct CDR3 sequences, and approximately 51% are seen once. Around 39% of the sample comes from the top ten.

Concerning this clonotype: What this receptor recognizes is not known. The record has no base qualities; no much larger clone is one base away.

CDR1 and CDR2 were assigned from the germline V gene as MDHEN and SYDVKM. Inclusive of the bounding cysteine and phenylalanine, the CDR3 is 16 residues long. Solely the CDR3 DNA is kept, with 48 bases framed from the first base. V loses 3 bases, J loses 1 base, and the germline ends lie 12 bases apart. This clonotype was obtained from a human donor who had recovered from COVID-19. The material sequenced was CD4+ T cells from blood, cultured in vitro. The chain is encoded by TRBV28 joined to TRBJ2-2, and perhaps TRBD1 as D gene, on 5 matching bases. For the CDR3, the sequence is CASSLSGQKNTGELFF. The DNA sequence reads TGTGCCAGCAGTTTGTCAGGGCAAAAGAACACCGGGGAGCTGTTTTTT.